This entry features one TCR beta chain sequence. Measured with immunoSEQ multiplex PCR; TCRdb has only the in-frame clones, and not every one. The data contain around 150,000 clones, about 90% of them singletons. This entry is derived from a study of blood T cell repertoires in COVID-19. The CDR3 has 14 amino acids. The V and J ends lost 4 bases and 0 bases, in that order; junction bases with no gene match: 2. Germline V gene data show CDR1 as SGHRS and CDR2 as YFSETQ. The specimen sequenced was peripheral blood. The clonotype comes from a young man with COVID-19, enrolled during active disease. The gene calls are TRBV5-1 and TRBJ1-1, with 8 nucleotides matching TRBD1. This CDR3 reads CASSGGQVNTEAFF. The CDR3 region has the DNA TGCGCCAGCAGCGGGGGACAGGTGAACACTGAAGCTTTCTTT.